This entry is about one T cell receptor (beta chain). No antigen is known for it. This record comes from a study of T-cell reconstitution after alpha-beta-depleted transplantation in children. The V gene's germline CDR1 is SGHRS and CDR2 YFSETQ. With 1 base removed from V and 6 bases from J, the gap between germline ends came to 13 bases. This CDR3 is built from 15 residues. The study's findings and limits: Diversity of TCRbeta at day 60 was high in some patients, arising from surviving recipient T cells and thymic progenitors. Roughly two months post-transplant, alpha-beta T cells reportedly originated from several hundred graft clones that had expanded. Hyperexpanded clones declined; after one year, newly produced T cells mostly supplied diversity.

It was with unique molecular identifiers that the TCRbeta library was prepared. TCRdb processed the PCR reads anew with MiXCR; each CDR3 protein has one entry. Here the sample spans around 580,000 distinct CDR3 sequences, roughly a quarter being singletons. This receptor was obtained from a boy in the first two years of life with Wiskott-Aldrich syndrome, due to receive a stem cell transplant. This sequence joins TRBV5-1 and TRBJ2-2, with D possibly matching TRBD2 (6 bases). The sample in question was PBMCs, obtained before TCRalphabeta/CD19-depleted stem cell transplant. CDR3 sequence reads: CASSLRIADPGELFF. The CDR3 nucleotides are TGCGCCAGCAGCTTGAGAATAGCGGATCCCGGGGAGCTGTTTTTT.